The rows below give T cell receptor beta chains drawn from one sample of a study of CXCR3-negative and CXCR3-positive naive CD8 T cells. TCRdb re-called the 5' RACE reads and catalogs CDR3 proteins one per entry, DNA excluded. Recorded here are tens of thousands of distinct CDR3 sequences; the top ten clones represent 1.5%. Source material: naive CXCR3- CD8+ T cells from blood. These receptors were taken from a human donor in good health. Some clones in this sample may be carry-over from other donors' samples. The CDR3 runs from the conserved cysteine through the conserved F or W. Clone size is given for some rows only: seen once, a few or many times, or a class if the clone is expanded.

TRBV7-9	TRBJ2-7	.	CASSFGHEQYF
TRBV28	TRBJ2-7	.	CASSLGQISYEQYF
TRBV5-1	TRBJ2-1	.	CAGRDLAGVDEQFF
TRBV28	TRBJ2-6	.	CASSGTQKSSGANVLTF
TRBV27	TRBJ2-3	.	CASGWRGDTDTQYF
TRBV29-1	TRBJ2-7	.	CSVLGDNYEQYF
TRBV29-1	TRBJ2-5	.	CSVELGLQETQYF
TRBV6-2/TRBV6-3	TRBJ2-4	.	CASSYKVGSYIQYF
TRBV28	TRBJ2-1	.	CASSFHNSGGSSYNEQFF
TRBV28	TRBJ1-1	.	CASSRDRGRTEAFF
TRBV6-1	TRBJ2-1	.	CASRNVNEQFF
TRBV29-1	TRBJ2-2	.	CSVVSREGHTGELFF
TRBV5-4	TRBJ1-2	.	CASSLRDLGDGYTF
TRBV27	TRBJ2-4	.	CASSLYLAEAKNIQYF
TRBV6-4	TRBJ2-7	.	CASSDTGSSEQYF
TRBV28	TRBJ2-4	.	CASTDTGTGWYIQYF
TRBV30	TRBJ2-5	.	CAWSTDHGETQYF
TRBV29-1	TRBJ2-7	.	CSVEARAYEQYF
TRBV4-1	TRBJ2-7	.	CASSQWGGYEQYF
TRBV29-1	TRBJ2-1	.	CSAEGREEVGEQFF
TRBV19	TRBJ2-7	.	CASSIGLGEQYF
TRBV12-3/TRBV12-4	TRBJ1-1	.	CASLGGVEAFF
TRBV20-1	TRBJ1-2	.	CSADDRDYGYTF
TRBV27	TRBJ2-7	.	CASSFLMSQGYEQYF
TRBV6-2/TRBV6-3	TRBJ2-2	.	CASSYSIQDEKTGELFF
TRBV3-1	TRBJ2-3	.	CASSQDGLAGTTDTQYF
TRBV29-1	TRBJ1-2	.	CSVDDSSRDGYTF
TRBV21-1	TRBJ1-4	.	CASTRREDEKLFF
TRBV12-3/TRBV12-4	TRBJ2-1	.	CASSFPGGGSDEQFF
TRBV6-1	TRBJ2-2	.	CASGKTSEYGELFF
TRBV12-3/TRBV12-4	TRBJ2-7	.	CASSLYRAYEQYF
TRBV6-5	TRBJ2-7	.	CASSYSRAIDEQYF
TRBV24-1	TRBJ2-1	.	CATRAGGGAYNEQFF
TRBV5-1	TRBJ2-3	medium-sized	CASSLEWDTGYTDTQYF
TRBV29-1	TRBJ2-1	.	CSGGQGAPLFNEQFF
TRBV6-2/TRBV6-3	TRBJ1-1	.	CASSPFGGSLNTEAFF
TRBV29-1	TRBJ2-1	.	CSVQGLAGAITPNEQFF
TRBV30	TRBJ2-1	.	CAWFSGSYNEQFF
TRBV14	TRBJ2-1	.	CASSPSGSNEQFF
TRBV5-1	TRBJ2-3	.	CASTKGQLTDTQYF
TRBV6-2/TRBV6-3	TRBJ2-2	.	CASSPLKRGRLFGELFF
TRBV7-3	TRBJ2-1	.	CASSLDLLSYNEQFF
TRBV6-5	TRBJ2-5	.	CASSYQGEETQYF
TRBV20-1	TRBJ2-7	.	CSARGPIRGSRSYEQYF
TRBV7-9	TRBJ1-1	.	CASSLDGTEAFF
TRBV6-6	TRBJ2-4	.	CASSYDGGAGIQYF
TRBV6-2/TRBV6-3	TRBJ2-7	.	CASSPGLALKSDYEQYF
TRBV29-1	TRBJ1-1	.	CSVEGQTMNTEAFF
TRBV6-6	TRBJ1-5	.	CASTVYSNQPQHF